The 23 T cell receptor beta chains reported below all come from one sample, sequenced in a study of cytomegalovirus exposure and HLA in healthy donors. With 60 Vbeta and 13 Jbeta primers, the PCR was carried out. TCRdb's copy holds only in-frame clones and misses some; the assay was immunoSEQ multiplex PCR. Of some 76,000 clones listed, roughly 70% are singletons. What was sequenced was PBMCs. The source is a man aged 55 to 69 in good health and CMV-seropositive.

V is TRBV2 and J is TRBJ1-1, with TRBD1 matching over 7 bases. Trimming took 6 bases from V and 5 from J; bases not matched to a gene: 6. Per germline, CDR1 SNHLY and CDR2 FYNNEI. The CDR3 contains 13 residues. In nucleotides, the CDR3 is TGTGCCAGCAGATACAGGGGAAGTACTGAAGCTTTCTTT. It encodes CASRYRGSTEAFF.

The chain has TRBV30 and TRBJ2-7; 8 positions agree with TRBD1. The germline CDR1 and CDR2 sequences are GTSNPN and SVGIG (reference sequence). Trimming cost V 5 bases and J 5 bases; bases outside gene matches: 2. CDR3 size: 11 residues. The CDR3 sequence is CAWAGGHEQYF. The CDR3 DNA reads TGTGCCTGGGCAGGGGGCCACGAGCAGTACTTC.

V gene TRBV6-6 combines with J gene TRBJ2-7, with 8 bases lining up with TRBD1. Germline CDR1 reads MNHNY; CDR2 reads SVGAGI (reference sequence). There are 13 residues in the CDR3. V lost 4 bases and J lost 9; bases outside the gene matches: 8. The CDR3 spells CASSSIQGGTQYF. CDR3 sequence (DNA): TGTGCCAGCAGTTCGATACAGGGGGGCACGCAGTACTTC.

This clone came up a few times. This CDR3 is also generated by other DNA sequences in the sample. This sequence joins TRBV6-1 and TRBJ2-7; 7 bases map to TRBD1. The CDR3 has 14 amino acids. J gave up 0 bases and V 3 bases, and 2 bases lay outside the gene matches. From germline, CDR1 is MNHNS and CDR2 SASEGT. CDR3 nucleotide sequence: TGTGCCAGCAGTGAGACAGGGAGCTCCTACGAGCAGTACTTC. As protein: CASSETGSSYEQYF.

The chain joins TRBV15 to TRBJ1-1; D is uncertain. Trimming shortened V by 4 bases and J by 3 bases, and 9 bases separated the two germline ends. This CDR3 spans 13 amino acids. Germline V CDR1 and CDR2: LNHNV, YYDKDF (reference sequence). CDR3 sequence reads: CATSIGSYTEAFF. The CDR3 bases are TGTGCCACCAGCATAGGGAGTTACACTGAAGCTTTCTTT.

The chain is built from TRBV30 and TRBJ1-1; TRBD1 is a possible D gene (5 bases). The germline V gene has CDR1 GTSNPN and CDR2 SVGIG (reference sequence). CDR3 length: 13 residues. The germline V and J ends were trimmed by 1 base and 2 bases, with 8 bases remaining between them. CDR3 sequence: CAWSETGNTEAFF. The CDR3 DNA reads as TGTGCCTGGAGTGAAACAGGTAACACTGAAGCTTTCTTT.

The chain is built from TRBV19 and TRBJ2-1; 7 positions match TRBD2. The CDR3 has 14 residues. V shed 6 bases, J shed 5 bases, and the junction held 7 bases outside the gene matches. Germline V gene lookup returns CDR1 LNHDA and CDR2 SQIVND (reference sequence). This CDR3 reads CASRYEREDNEQFF. The CDR3 bases are TGTGCCAGTAGATACGAGCGGGAAGACAATGAGCAGTTCTTC.

V usage is TRBV30 and J usage is TRBJ2-1; D perhaps matches TRBD2 (5 bases). Germline V gene data show CDR1 as GTSNPN and CDR2 as SVGIG (reference sequence). Deletions cut 1 base from V and 10 bases from J, with 17 bases between. The CDR3 consists of 14 residues. In nucleotides, the CDR3 is TGTGCCTGGAGTGGGGGAGCCCTGGTGGGAGAGCAGTTCTTC. It yields the protein CAWSGGALVGEQFF. The variable domain in full, with the rest retrieved from reference TRBV30 and TRBJ2-1, is SQTIHQWPATLVQPVGSPLSLECTVEGTSNPNLYWYRQAAGRGLQLLFYSVGIGQISSEVPQNLSASRPQDRQFILSSKKLLLSDSGFYLCAWSGGALVGEQFFGPGTRLTVL.

This rearrangement joins TRBV9 to TRBJ2-2, with TRBD1 as a possible D gene (7 bases). Germline V gene lookup returns CDR1 SGDLS and CDR2 YYNGEE. Deletions cut 0 bases from V and 7 bases from J, with 16 bases between. CDR3 length: 16 amino acids. The CDR3 is CASSVGVQGGSGELFF. The CDR3 nucleotides are TGTGCCAGCAGCGTAGGTGTCCAGGGGGGAAGCGGGGAGCTGTTTTTT.

This clone was counted a few times. This sequence joins TRBV13 and TRBJ2-1, with TRBD2 matching 13 bases. There are 15 residues in the CDR3. Per germline, CDR1 PRHDT and CDR2 FYEKMQ (reference sequence). The V gene end was trimmed by 2 bases and the J gene end by 8 bases; junction bases not matched to a gene: 3. The CDR3, as DNA: TGTGCCAGCAGCTTACGGACTAGCGGGAGTGATGAGCAGTTCTTC. The encoded protein is CASSLRTSGSDEQFF.

This rearrangement joins TRBV7-3 to TRBJ2-2; TRBD2 might be the D (6 bases). The germline V and J ends were trimmed by 3 bases and 0 bases, with 11 bases remaining between them. The CDR3 runs 16 residues. Per the germline V gene, CDR1 is SGHTA and CDR2 is FQGTGA. The CDR3 DNA reads as TGTGCCAGCAGCTTTCAGGGAGGCGCGAACACCGGGGAGCTGTTTTTT. Translation gives CASSFQGGANTGELFF.

This clone turned up a few times. The J gene is TRBJ2-3, the V gene TRBV29-1; a weak D match, TRBD2 (5 bases). The CDR3 loop spans 13 amino acids. V shed 6 bases and J shed 4 bases, with 14 bases lying between them. The germline CDR1 and CDR2 sequences are SQVTM and ANQGSEA. CDR3 sequence (DNA): TGCAGCGTAGACGGGATTAAGGCAGATACGCAGTATTTT. It codes for CSVDGIKADTQYF.

The chain joins TRBV6-5 to TRBJ2-7; TRBD2 agrees at 8 bases. V shed 0 bases and J 9 bases; nucleotides not matched to a gene: 10. This CDR3 has 15 amino acids. Germline assignment: CDR1 MNHEY and CDR2 SVGAGI. The CDR3 region has the DNA TGTGCCAGCAGTTACTCGACTAGCGCGGCATCGGGGCAGTACTTC. Amino acid sequence: CASSYSTSAASGQYF.

The chain links TRBV20-1 to TRBJ2-7; D might be TRBD1 (5 bases). The V and J ends lost 5 bases and 5 bases respectively, with 10 bases between them. The CDR3 is 11 residues long. Germline CDR1 is DFQATT and CDR2 is SNEGSKA (reference sequence). This chain's CDR3 is CSAPGPDEQYF. The CDR3, as DNA: TGCAGTGCTCCAGGGCCCGACGAGCAGTACTTC.

The chain employs TRBV7-9 and TRBJ1-2, with 9 bases aligning to TRBD1. The CDR3 loop spans 14 amino acids. The trim removed 6 bases at V and 8 bases at J, leaving 10 bases unmatched. Germline CDR1 and CDR2: SEHNR and FQNEAQ (reference sequence). CDR3 in amino acids: CASSHPGQGRGYTF. The CDR3 DNA sequence: TGTGCCAGCAGTCACCCGGGACAGGGACGCGGCTACACCTTC.

V is TRBV27 and J is TRBJ1-1; D is possibly TRBD1 (6 bases). Per the germline V gene, CDR1 is MNHEY and CDR2 is SMNVEV (reference sequence). Trimming shortened V by 6 bases and J by 7 bases, and 21 bases separated the two germline ends. The length of the CDR3 is 15 residues. CDR3 coding DNA: TGTGCCAGCAGAAAATGGTTAAACAGGGAAATTGAAGCTTTCTTT. Encoded protein: CASRKWLNREIEAFF.

This chain connects TRBV30 to TRBJ2-5; TRBD2 agrees at 11 bases. Germline CDR1 is GTSNPN and CDR2 is SVGIG (reference sequence). V shed 0 bases and J 10 bases; nucleotides not matched to a gene: 7. The CDR3 consists of 14 residues. CDR3 protein: CAWSVYSGGAIQYF. CDR3 nucleotide sequence: TGTGCCTGGAGTGTATATAGCGGGGGGGCCATCCAGTACTTC.

This clone showed up just a few times. The chain links TRBV7-9 to TRBJ1-4; TRBD1 is a possible D gene (5 bases). The CDR3 is made up of 13 amino acids. Trimming stripped 5 bases from V and 7 bases from J, with 11 bases between. Germline V lookup: CDR1 SEHNR, CDR2 FQNEAQ (reference sequence). The CDR3 sequence: CASSQYQGEKLFF. Here the CDR3 DNA reads TGTGCCAGCAGCCAATATCAGGGTGAAAAACTGTTTTTT. The whole variable domain, filled in from reference TRBV7-9 and TRBJ1-4, reads DTGVSQNPRHKITKRGQNVTFRCDPISEHNRLYWYRQTLGQGPEFLTYFQNEAQLEKSRLLSDRFSAERPKGSFSTLEIQRTEQGDSAMYLCASSQYQGEKLFFGSGTQLSVL.

The chain combines TRBV27 with TRBJ2-7, with 7 nucleotides matching TRBD2. The CDR3 length is 12 residues. Germline V CDR1 and CDR2: MNHEY, SMNVEV (reference sequence). J lost 2 bases, V lost 8 bases, and 3 bases had no gene match. CDR3 DNA: TGTGCCAGCGGCGGGAGCCCCTACGAGCAGTACTTC. Protein product: CASGGSPYEQYF.

This clone appeared once. This chain uses TRBV30 with TRBJ2-7; D gene uncertain. This CDR3 region has 13 residues. Deletions cut 3 bases from V and 3 bases from J, with 12 bases between. Germline V gene sequence: CDR1 GTSNPN, CDR2 SVGIG (reference sequence). CDR3 DNA sequence: TGTGCCTGGAGGGGTGAGGTTCGCTACGAGCAGTACTTC. It translates to CAWRGEVRYEQYF.

This chain joins TRBV7-9 and TRBJ2-7; 7 nucleotides line up with TRBD2. The CDR3 is 14 residues long. Looked up from germline, CDR1 is SEHNR and CDR2 is FQNEAQ (reference sequence). After removal of 2 bases from V and 7 bases from J, the junction contained 8 bases not matched to a gene. In nucleotides, the CDR3 is TGTGCCAGCAGCTTATCCGTGGGAGCGGGAGAGCAGTACTTC. Encoded protein: CASSLSVGAGEQYF.

This chain links TRBV13 with TRBJ2-1, with D possibly matching TRBD2 (5 bases). In germline, CDR1 is PRHDT, CDR2 FYEKMQ (reference sequence). The CDR3 extends over 13 amino acids. The V end was cut by 5 bases, the J end by 7 bases, with 12 bases between. CDR3 nucleotide sequence: TGTGCCAGCAGCCCCCTCGGGGAGAATGAGCAGTTCTTC. Its protein product is CASSPLGENEQFF.

CDR3 DNA sequence: TGTGCCAGCAGTCGGGACAGGGGGCCTTACAATGAGCAGTTCTTC. It encodes CASSRDRGPYNEQFF. The chain has TRBV28 and TRBJ2-1; 12 bases are shared with TRBD1. Germline CDR1 is MDHEN and CDR2 is SYDVKM. There are 15 residues in the CDR3. V lost 5 bases and J lost 4; bases outside the gene matches: 3. Full variable domain (rest looked up from reference TRBV28 and TRBJ2-1): DVKVTQSSRYLVKRTGEKVFLECVQDMDHENMFWYRQDPGLGLRLIYFSYDVKMKEKGDIPEGYSVSREKKERFSLILESASTNQTSMYLCASSRDRGPYNEQFFGPGTRLTVL.